Here is one T cell receptor beta chain with its context. V lost 2 bases, J lost 6 bases, and 12 bases lay in between. The CDR3 length is 14 residues. Germline V gene lookup returns CDR1 SGHRS and CDR2 YFSETQ. Original methodology: Using reference gene primer amplification, nucleated cell counts were estimated. The protocol was immunoSEQ multiplex PCR, while the TCRdb copy is restricted to in-frame clones and leaves out a portion. V and J calls plus clone size are reproduced from that table; the DNA served to infer D and trimming. The profile shows approximately 100,000 clones, approximately 89% of them singletons. These data originate in a study of blood T cell repertoires in COVID-19. Study in general: Samples came from the United States, Italy and Spain, spanning acute and convalescent COVID-19. T cells, B-cell-depleted T cells, or PBMCs provided the cDNA or gDNA that served as material.

V usage is TRBV5-1 and J usage is TRBJ1-5; no clear D gene. This receptor was obtained from a woman of 80 years or more in a cohort sampled during active COVID-19. The sample taken for sequencing was peripheral blood. The CDR3 sequence is CASSFGGGGQPQHF. In DNA, the CDR3 is TGCGCCAGCAGCTTCGGAGGAGGAGGTCAGCCCCAGCATTTT.